These T cell receptor beta chains were read from a single sample in a study of T-cell memory formation after mild COVID-19. Each CDR3 protein is one row after TCRdb ran MiXCR on the 5' RACE reads. The sample lists hundreds of thousands of distinct CDR3 sequences, 15% to 20% seen once, with around 12% in the top ten. Input material: PBMCs or a T cell subset sorted from them (not recorded which). These receptor sequences come from an adult woman who had mild COVID-19 (a few samples of this study predate the infection). Cell type and time point are not known. CDR3s include the opening cysteine and the closing phenylalanine or tryptophan. The order of the fields is V gene, clone size, D gene, J gene, CDR3 DNA, CDR3 protein. A D gene is named only where the DNA matches it firmly. The size entry is marked missing in some rows and otherwise reads once, few, many or a size class.

v_gene: TRBV9; abundance: NA; d_gene: NA; j_gene: TRBJ2-7; CDR3nt: TGTGCCAGCAGCGAAACCACCCTCTCCTACGAGCAGTACTTC; CDR3aa: CASSETTLSYEQYF
v_gene: TRBV5-5; abundance: few; d_gene: NA; j_gene: TRBJ2-2; CDR3nt: TGTGCCAGCACCCGGACCACGCTGGAGGGCTCCACCGGGGAGCTGTTTTTT; CDR3aa: CASTRTTLEGSTGELFF
v_gene: TRBV6-2/TRBV6-3; abundance: NA; d_gene: TRBD1; j_gene: TRBJ2-4; CDR3nt: TGTGCCAGCAGACAGGGGGCGTTGCATTTAAAAAACATTCAGTACTTC; CDR3aa: CASRQGALHLKNIQYF
v_gene: TRBV6-2/TRBV6-3; abundance: few; d_gene: NA; j_gene: TRBJ2-1; CDR3nt: TGTGCCAGCAGTTATTCGGCAGGTATGGATGAGCAGTTCTTC; CDR3aa: CASSYSAGMDEQFF
v_gene: TRBV12-3/TRBV12-4; abundance: many; d_gene: TRBD1; j_gene: TRBJ2-7; CDR3nt: TGTGCCAGCAGTCGGGGACAGGGGCTCAACGAGCAGTACTTC; CDR3aa: CASSRGQGLNEQYF
v_gene: TRBV19; abundance: NA; d_gene: NA; j_gene: TRBJ2-2; CDR3nt: TGTGCCAGTTTCGACTGGGGGCTTAGCACCGGGGAGCTGTTTTTT; CDR3aa: CASFDWGLSTGELFF
v_gene: TRBV25-1; abundance: few; d_gene: TRBD2; j_gene: TRBJ2-3; CDR3nt: TGTGCCAGCAGTGTAGCGGTTGGACTAGCGGGGCATACGCAGTATTTT; CDR3aa: CASSVAVGLAGHTQYF
v_gene: TRBV10-3; abundance: few; d_gene: NA; j_gene: TRBJ2-5; CDR3nt: TGTGCCATCAGTGAAAGAGGGGAAGAGACCCAGTACTTC; CDR3aa: CAISERGEETQYF
v_gene: TRBV6-2/TRBV6-3; abundance: NA; d_gene: TRBD2; j_gene: TRBJ2-3; CDR3nt: TGTGCCAGCAGCCGGGGACTAGCGGGAGAGGCGTATACGCAGTATTTT; CDR3aa: CASSRGLAGEAYTQYF
v_gene: TRBV6-5; abundance: NA; d_gene: TRBD1; j_gene: TRBJ1-5; CDR3nt: TGTGCCAGCAGGGCCGGGACAGTCAATCAGCCCCAGCATTTT; CDR3aa: CASRAGTVNQPQHF
v_gene: TRBV12-3/TRBV12-4; abundance: many; d_gene: TRBD1; j_gene: TRBJ2-4; CDR3nt: TGCGCCAGCAGCTTGGGACAGGGAAACATTCAGTACTTC; CDR3aa: CASSLGQGNIQYF
v_gene: TRBV12-3/TRBV12-4; abundance: NA; d_gene: NA; j_gene: TRBJ2-2; CDR3nt: TGTGCCAGCAGTTCCGTCCCGGAGCTGTTTTTT; CDR3aa: CASSSVPELFF
v_gene: TRBV4-3; abundance: few; d_gene: NA; j_gene: TRBJ2-2; CDR3nt: TGCGCCAGCAGCCAAGAAATCGAGAGGGGGAACACCGGGGAGCTGTTTTTT; CDR3aa: CASSQEIERGNTGELFF
v_gene: TRBV29-1; abundance: NA; d_gene: NA; j_gene: TRBJ2-7; CDR3nt: TGCAGCGTGATCGGGCACGCCGAGCAGTACTTC; CDR3aa: CSVIGHAEQYF
v_gene: TRBV7-2; abundance: few; d_gene: NA; j_gene: TRBJ2-3; CDR3nt: TGTGCCAGCAGCCCTCGGGCCAGTAGCACAGATACGCAGTATTTT; CDR3aa: CASSPRASSTDTQYF
v_gene: TRBV20-1; abundance: few; d_gene: NA; j_gene: TRBJ2-7; CDR3nt: TGCAGTGCTATCTGGGGGACCCCCTACGAGCAGTACTTC; CDR3aa: CSAIWGTPYEQYF
v_gene: TRBV20-1; abundance: few; d_gene: NA; j_gene: TRBJ2-4; CDR3nt: TGCAGTGCTACGACAGGGACTTACGCCAAAAACATTCAGTACTTC; CDR3aa: CSATTGTYAKNIQYF
v_gene: TRBV3-1; abundance: NA; d_gene: TRBD2; j_gene: TRBJ2-3; CDR3nt: TGTGCCAGCAGCCAAGGACTAGCGGGAATGGCGTTT; CDR3aa: CASSQGLAGMAF
v_gene: TRBV7-8; abundance: few; d_gene: NA; j_gene: TRBJ1-3; CDR3nt: TGTGCCAGCGCCCGGCTGTTAGTCGGGGACGGAAACACCATATATTTT; CDR3aa: CASARLLVGDGNTIYF
v_gene: TRBV3-1; abundance: NA; d_gene: NA; j_gene: TRBJ2-1; CDR3nt: TGTGCCAGCAGCCCGCGACCCCACAACAATGAGCAGTTCTTC; CDR3aa: CASSPRPHNNEQFF
v_gene: TRBV5-1; abundance: many; d_gene: TRBD1; j_gene: TRBJ2-7; CDR3nt: TGCGCCAGCAGCTTGGGGGGGACAGTTACCTACGAGCAGTACTTC; CDR3aa: CASSLGGTVTYEQYF
v_gene: TRBV24-1; abundance: few; d_gene: NA; j_gene: TRBJ2-7; CDR3nt: TGTGCCACCAGTGACCTGAGAGGGACCGAGCAGTACTTC; CDR3aa: CATSDLRGTEQYF
v_gene: TRBV28; abundance: few; d_gene: TRBD1; j_gene: TRBJ2-2; CDR3nt: TGTGCCAGCAGTTTAAGGGGGCTAGTCCCCGCGAACACCGGGGAGCTGTTTTTT; CDR3aa: CASSLRGLVPANTGELFF
v_gene: TRBV3-1; abundance: few; d_gene: NA; j_gene: TRBJ2-3; CDR3nt: TGTGCCAGCAGTGTCTCAGATACGCAGTATTTT; CDR3aa: CASSVSDTQYF
v_gene: TRBV7-8; abundance: NA; d_gene: NA; j_gene: TRBJ1-2; CDR3nt: TGTGCCAGCAGCGCACAGGGACGGGGCTTAATGAGTGGCTACACCTTC; CDR3aa: CASSAQGRGLMSGYTF
v_gene: TRBV11-2; abundance: few; d_gene: TRBD1; j_gene: TRBJ1-1; CDR3nt: TGTGCCAGCAGCTTAAGGGAGGACAGGGTGAACACTGAAGCTTTCTTT; CDR3aa: CASSLREDRVNTEAFF
v_gene: TRBV5-1; abundance: NA; d_gene: NA; j_gene: TRBJ2-6; CDR3nt: TGCGCCCCCCTTCCTGTGGTTTGCAACTCTGGGGCCAACGTCCTGACTTTC; CDR3aa: CAPLPVVCNSGANVLTF
v_gene: TRBV14; abundance: few; d_gene: TRBD2; j_gene: TRBJ2-1; CDR3nt: TGTGCCAGCAGCCACCGACCCGGGACTAGCGGGATCTCCTACAATGAGCAGTTCTTC; CDR3aa: CASSHRPGTSGISYNEQFF
v_gene: TRBV6-6; abundance: NA; d_gene: NA; j_gene: TRBJ2-7; CDR3nt: TGTGCCAGCAGTTACGACCCTACTAGGGGGAGGTACGAGCAGTACTTC; CDR3aa: CASSYDPTRGRYEQYF
v_gene: TRBV6-4; abundance: few; d_gene: NA; j_gene: TRBJ1-2; CDR3nt: TGTGCCAGCAGTGACCTACCCGGGTATGGCTACACCTTC; CDR3aa: CASSDLPGYGYTF
v_gene: TRBV11-2; abundance: many; d_gene: NA; j_gene: TRBJ2-1; CDR3nt: TGTGCCAGCAGCTCGGGGACACCTGAGCAGTTCTTC; CDR3aa: CASSSGTPEQFF
v_gene: TRBV25-1; abundance: few; d_gene: NA; j_gene: TRBJ1-4; CDR3nt: TGTGCCAGCAGTGAATACAAGGGGGGTGGTGAAAAACTGTTTTTT; CDR3aa: CASSEYKGGGEKLFF